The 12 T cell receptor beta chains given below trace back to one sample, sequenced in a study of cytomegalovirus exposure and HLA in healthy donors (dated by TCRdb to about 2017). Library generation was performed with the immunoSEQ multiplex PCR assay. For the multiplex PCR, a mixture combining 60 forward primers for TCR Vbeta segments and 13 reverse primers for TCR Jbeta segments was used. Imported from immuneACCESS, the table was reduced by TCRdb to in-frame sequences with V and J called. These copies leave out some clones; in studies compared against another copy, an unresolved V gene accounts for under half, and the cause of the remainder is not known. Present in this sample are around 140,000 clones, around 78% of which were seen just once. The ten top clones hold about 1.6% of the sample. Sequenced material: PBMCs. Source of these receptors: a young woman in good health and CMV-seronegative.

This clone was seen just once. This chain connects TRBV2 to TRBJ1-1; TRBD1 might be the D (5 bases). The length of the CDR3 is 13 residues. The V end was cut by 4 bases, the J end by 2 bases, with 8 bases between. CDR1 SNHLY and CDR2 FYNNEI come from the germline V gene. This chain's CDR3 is CASSVGGNTEAFF. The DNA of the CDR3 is TGTGCCAGCAGTGTCGGGGGAAACACTGAAGCTTTCTTT.

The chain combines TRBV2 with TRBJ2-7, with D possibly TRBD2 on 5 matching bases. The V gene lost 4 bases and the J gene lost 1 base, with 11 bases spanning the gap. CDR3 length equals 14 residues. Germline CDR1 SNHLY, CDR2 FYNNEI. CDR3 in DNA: TGTGCCAGCAGTGCAGAGGGCCCATCCTACGAGCAGTACTTC. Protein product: CASSAEGPSYEQYF.

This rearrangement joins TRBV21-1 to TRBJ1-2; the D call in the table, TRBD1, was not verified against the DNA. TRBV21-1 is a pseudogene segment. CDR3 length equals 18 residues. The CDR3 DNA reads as TGTGCCAGCAGCAAAGGAGGTACAGGGGGCAGGCGGCTATATGGCTACACCTTC. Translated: CASSKGGTGGRRLYGYTF.

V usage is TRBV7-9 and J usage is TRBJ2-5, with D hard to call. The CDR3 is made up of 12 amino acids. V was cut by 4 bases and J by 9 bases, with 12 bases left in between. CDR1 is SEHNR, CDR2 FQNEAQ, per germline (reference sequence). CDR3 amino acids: CASSSTPVAQYF. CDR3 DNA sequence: TGTGCCAGCAGCTCAACACCCGTCGCCCAGTACTTC.

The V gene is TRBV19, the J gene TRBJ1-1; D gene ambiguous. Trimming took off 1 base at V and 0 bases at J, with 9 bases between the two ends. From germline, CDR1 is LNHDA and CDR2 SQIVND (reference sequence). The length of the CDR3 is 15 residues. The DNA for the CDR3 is TGTGCCAGTAGTATAGGAGGCCCGTTGAACACTGAAGCTTTCTTT. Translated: CASSIGGPLNTEAFF.

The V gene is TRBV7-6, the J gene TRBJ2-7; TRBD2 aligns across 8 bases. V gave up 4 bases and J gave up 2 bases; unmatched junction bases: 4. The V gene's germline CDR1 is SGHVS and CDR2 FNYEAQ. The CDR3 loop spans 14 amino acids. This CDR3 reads CASSWGLGAYEQYF. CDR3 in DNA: TGTGCCAGCAGCTGGGGACTAGGCGCCTACGAGCAGTACTTC.

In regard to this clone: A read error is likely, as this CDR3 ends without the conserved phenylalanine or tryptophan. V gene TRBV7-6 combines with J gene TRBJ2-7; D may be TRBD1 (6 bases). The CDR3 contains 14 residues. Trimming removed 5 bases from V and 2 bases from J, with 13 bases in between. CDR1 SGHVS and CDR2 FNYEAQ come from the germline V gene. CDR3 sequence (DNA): TGTGCCAGCAGCGGTCCGGGACACACCTACGAGCAGTACCTC. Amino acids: CASSGPGHTYEQYL.

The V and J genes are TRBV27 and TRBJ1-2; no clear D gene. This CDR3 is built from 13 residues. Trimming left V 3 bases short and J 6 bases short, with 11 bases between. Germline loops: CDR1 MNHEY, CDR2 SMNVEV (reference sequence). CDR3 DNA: TGTGCCAGCAGTTTCCGAGGCGCCAATGGCTACACCTTC. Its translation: CASSFRGANGYTF.

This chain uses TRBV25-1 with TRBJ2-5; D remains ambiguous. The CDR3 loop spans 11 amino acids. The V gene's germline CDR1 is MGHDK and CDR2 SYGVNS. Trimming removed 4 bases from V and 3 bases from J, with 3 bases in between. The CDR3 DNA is TGTGCCAGCAGTGGAGAAGAGACCCAGTACTTC. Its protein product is CASSGEETQYF.

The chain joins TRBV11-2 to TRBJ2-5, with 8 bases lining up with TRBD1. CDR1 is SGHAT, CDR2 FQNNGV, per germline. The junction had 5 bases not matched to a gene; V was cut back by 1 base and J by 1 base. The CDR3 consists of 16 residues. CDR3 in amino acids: CASSLGQGAPQETQYF. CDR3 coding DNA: TGTGCCAGCAGCTTAGGGCAGGGGGCTCCCCAAGAGACCCAGTACTTC.

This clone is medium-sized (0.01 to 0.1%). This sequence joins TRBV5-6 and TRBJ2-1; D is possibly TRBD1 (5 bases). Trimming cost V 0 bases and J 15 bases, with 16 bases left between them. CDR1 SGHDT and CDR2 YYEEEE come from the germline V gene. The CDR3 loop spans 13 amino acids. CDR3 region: CASSLGQGRNPFF. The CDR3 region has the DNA TGTGCCAGCAGCTTGGGGCAGGGTAGAAATCCGTTCTTC. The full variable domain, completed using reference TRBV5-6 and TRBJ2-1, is DAGVTQSPTHLIKTRGQQVTLRCSPKSGHDTVSWYQQALGQGPQFIFQYYEEEERQRGNFPDRFSGHQFPNYSSELNVNALLLGDSALYLCASSLGQGRNPFFGPGTRLTVL.

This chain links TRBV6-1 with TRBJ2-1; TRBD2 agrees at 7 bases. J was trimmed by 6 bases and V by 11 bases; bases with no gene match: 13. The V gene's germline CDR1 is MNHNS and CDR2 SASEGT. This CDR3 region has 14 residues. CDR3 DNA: TGTGCCTCGTATCGGACGGGAGGCGGCAATGAGCAGTTCTTC. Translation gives CASYRTGGGNEQFF.